A single TCR beta chain is shown here with its context. This entry belongs to a study of T cells after yellow fever vaccination. Each CDR3 protein is one row after TCRdb ran MiXCR on the 5' RACE reads. Among more than 300,000 distinct CDR3 sequences listed, roughly 10% were seen once. Unmatched junction bases numbered 11, after V lost 4 bases and J lost 4 bases. The germline CDR1 and CDR2 sequences are SQVTM and ANQGSEA. The CDR3 loop spans 15 amino acids. The sequences come from CD4+ T cells sorted from PBMCs, collected 45 days after the yellow fever booster vaccination. The chain joins TRBV29-1 to TRBJ2-3; TRBD2 aligns across 7 bases. The sequence came from a man younger than 30 who received the YFV17D yellow fever vaccine. As DNA, the CDR3 is TGCAGCGTTGTTTTTGGGAGCGGGGAAGCAGATACGCAGTATTTT. It codes for CSVVFGSGEADTQYF.